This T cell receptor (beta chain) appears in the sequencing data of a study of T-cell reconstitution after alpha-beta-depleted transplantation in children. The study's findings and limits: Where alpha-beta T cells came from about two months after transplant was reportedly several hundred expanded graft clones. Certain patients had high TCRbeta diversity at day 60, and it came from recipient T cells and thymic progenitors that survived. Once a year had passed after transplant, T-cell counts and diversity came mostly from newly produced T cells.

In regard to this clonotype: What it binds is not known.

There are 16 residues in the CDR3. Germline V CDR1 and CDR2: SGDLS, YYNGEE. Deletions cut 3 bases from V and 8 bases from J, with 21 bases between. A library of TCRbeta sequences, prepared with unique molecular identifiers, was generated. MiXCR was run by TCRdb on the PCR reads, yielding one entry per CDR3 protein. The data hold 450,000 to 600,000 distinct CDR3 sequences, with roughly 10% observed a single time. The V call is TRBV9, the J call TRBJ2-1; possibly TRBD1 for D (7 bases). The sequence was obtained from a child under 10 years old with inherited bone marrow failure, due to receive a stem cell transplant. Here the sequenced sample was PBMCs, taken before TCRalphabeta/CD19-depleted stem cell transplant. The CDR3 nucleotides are TGTGCCAGCAGCGCCCGGGAGACAGGGTGGAACGATGAGCAGTTCTTC. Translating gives CASSARETGWNDEQFF.